This T cell receptor (beta chain) was captured in a study of T cells after yellow fever vaccination. Looking at the study overall: With SMART-Seq v4 Ultra Low Input, the fractions containing low cell numbers were prepared.

For TCR, cDNA came from 5'RACE template switching, which added a universal primer site and UMIs. TCRdb used MiXCR to reprocess the 5' RACE reads, holding one entry per CDR3 protein. The sample carries hundreds of thousands of distinct CDR3 sequences, roughly an eighth recorded once. Trimming cost V 6 bases and J 5 bases; bases outside gene matches: 5. This CDR3 contains 16 residues. The V gene is TRBV12-3 or TRBV12-4, the J gene TRBJ2-3, with TRBD2 identical over 16 bases. The clonotype comes from a man between 18 and 29 years old who received the YFV17D yellow fever vaccine. Sequenced material: CD4+ T cells sorted from PBMCs, taken 15 days after the yellow fever booster vaccination. CDR3 sequence (DNA): TGTGCCAGCAGAACGGGACTAGCGGGGGGGATAGATACGCAGTATTTT. It codes for CASRTGLAGGIDTQYF.